Shown below are 10 T cell receptor beta chains from a single sample sequenced in a study of T cell responses to AZD1222 COVID-19 vaccine. Sequencing used immunoSEQ multiplex PCR; TCRdb keeps in-frame clones, though not all of them. This sample yields roughly 95,000 clones, of which approximately 90% are seen a single time; roughly 3% belongs to the top ten. The specimen was peripheral blood, collected 28 days after the second AZD1222 dose. The receptors derive from an adult who received the AZD1222 COVID-19 vaccine.

V is TRBV18 and J is TRBJ1-1, with D perhaps matching TRBD1 (6 bases). The CDR3 is 15 amino acids. The germline V gene has CDR1 KGHSH and CDR2 LQKENI. Trimming took 0 bases from V and 2 from J, leaving 10 bases between them. The CDR3 DNA follows: TGTGCCAGCTCACCACCCTGGACAGTAAACACTGAAGCTTTCTTT. It is translated as CASSPPWTVNTEAFF.

The chain recombines TRBV4-2 with TRBJ2-1; 10 bases align to TRBD1. The CDR3 totals 15 residues. CDR1 and CDR2 (germline): LGHNA, YNFKEQ. Unmatched junction bases numbered 6, after V lost 3 bases and J lost 7 bases. CDR3 sequence: CASSQGQGFGNEQFF. The DNA for the CDR3 is TGTGCCAGCAGCCAGGGACAGGGGTTCGGAAATGAGCAGTTCTTC.

This chain links TRBV28 with TRBJ1-3; the D is unclear. The germline CDR1 and CDR2 sequences are MDHEN and SYDVKM. The ends were cut back, 2 bases at V and 6 bases at J, with 8 bases in the middle. The CDR3 runs 13 residues. In nucleotides, the CDR3 is TGTGCCAGCAGTTTAGGTTGGAAAAACACCATATATTTT. This sequence encodes CASSLGWKNTIYF.

This clone was counted a single time. This sequence joins TRBV7-9 and TRBJ1-5, with unresolved D. The CDR3 consists of 14 residues. The germline V gene encodes CDR1 SEHNR and CDR2 FQNEAQ (reference sequence). V dropped 1 base and J dropped 2 bases, with 6 bases sitting between them. The CDR3 loop is CASSLGGGNQPQHF. The CDR3, as DNA: TGTGCCAGCAGCTTAGGTGGGGGCAATCAGCCCCAGCATTTT. The whole variable domain, filled in from reference TRBV7-9 and TRBJ1-5, reads DTGVSQNPRHKITKRGQNVTFRCDPISEHNRLYWYRQTLGQGPEFLTYFQNEAQLEKSRLLSDRFSAERPKGSFSTLEIQRTEQGDSAMYLCASSLGGGNQPQHFGDGTRLSIL.

This rearrangement joins TRBV7-2 to TRBJ2-7; perhaps TRBD1 as D (6 bases). Germline V CDR1 and CDR2: SGHTA, FQGNSA. With 1 base removed from V and 5 bases from J, the gap between germline ends came to 9 bases. CDR3 length: 13 amino acids. The DNA for the CDR3 is TGTGCCAGCAGCTTAGTTTCAGGGGACGAGCAGTACTTC. Translated: CASSLVSGDEQYF.

The J gene is TRBJ1-3, the V gene TRBV7-3; D is uncertain. The CDR3 is 13 amino acids. V gave up 5 bases and J gave up 1 base, with 6 bases separating them. CDR1 SGHTA and CDR2 FQGTGA come from the germline V gene. CDR3 protein: CASSEGSGNTIYF. CDR3 bases: TGTGCCAGCAGCGAGGGATCTGGAAACACCATATATTTT. Supplemented by reference TRBV7-3 and TRBJ1-3, the full variable domain reads GAGVSQTPSNKVTEKGKYVELRCDPISGHTALYWYRQSLGQGPEFLIYFQGTGAADDSGLPNDRFFAVRPEGSVSTLKIQRTERGDSAVYLCASSEGSGNTIYFGEGSWLTVV.

As regards this clone: A read error may produce the germline difference seen at one junction end. The V and J genes are TRBV3-1 (or the pseudogene TRBV3-2) and TRBJ1-1; 11 bases are shared with TRBD1. This CDR3 spans 15 amino acids. CDR1 is LGHDT, CDR2 YNNKEL, per germline (reference sequence). CDR3: CASSQGDRGNAEAFF. The CDR3 DNA reads TGTGCCAGCAGCCAGGGGGACAGGGGGAACGCTGAAGCTTTCTTT.

The V call is TRBV7-9, the J call TRBJ1-2; D not resolved. Looked up from germline, CDR1 is SEHNR and CDR2 is FQNEAQ (reference sequence). Trimming took 0 bases from V and 4 from J, leaving 6 bases between them. The CDR3 is 13 residues long. As DNA, the CDR3 is TGTGCCAGCAGCTTAGCGGGAGCCTATGGCTACACCTTC. It encodes CASSLAGAYGYTF.

The chain is built from TRBV12-3 or TRBV12-4 and TRBJ2-5; D unresolved. Trimming pared 4 bases from V and 7 bases from J, leaving 10 bases between. The CDR3 has 12 amino acids. CDR3 DNA: TGTGCCAGCAGTTCCAGTTTAGGGACCCAGTACTTC. Translating it yields CASSSSLGTQYF.

J is TRBJ2-7 and V is TRBV11-3; D is undetermined. Germline CDR1 is SGHNT and CDR2 is YENEEA. The CDR3 sequence is 15 residues long. Trimming took 0 bases from V and 3 from J, leaving 12 bases between them. The CDR3 DNA reads TGTGCCAGCAGCTTAGATCATGCCAGTCGCTACGAGCAGTACTTC. This gives the protein CASSLDHASRYEQYF.